This T cell receptor beta chain appears in the sequencing data of a study of T cell repertoires in ileal Crohn's disease. Trimming removed 1 base from V and 5 bases from J; junction bases left unmatched: 5. Germline V gene lookup returns CDR1 SGHRS and CDR2 YFSETQ. This CDR3 is 15 amino acids long. This clone was seen only once. TCRdb's copy holds only in-frame clones and misses some; the assay was immunoSEQ multiplex PCR. The sample lists about 14,000 clones; about 78% were seen once. Sequenced material: ileal tissue. V is TRBV5-1 and J is TRBJ2-1, with 8 bases lining up with TRBD1. The sequence derives from an adult with Crohn's disease. CDR3 protein: CASSLTGGRNNEQFF. CDR3 DNA sequence: TGCGCCAGCAGCTTGACAGGGGGGCGAAACAATGAGCAGTTCTTC.